Detailed here is one T cell receptor beta chain. Profiled with immunoSEQ multiplex PCR; TCRdb holds only in-frame clones, not every one. The table lists around 170,000 clones, approximately 90% of them singletons. The data originate from a study of blood T cell repertoires in COVID-19. The CDR3 has 15 residues. The V gene's germline CDR1 is LGHDT and CDR2 YNNKEL (reference sequence). V was trimmed by 4 bases and J by 5 bases, leaving 15 bases between them. The rearrangement joins TRBV3-1 (or the pseudogene TRBV3-2) to TRBJ1-5; tentatively, D is TRBD1 (6 bases). The TCR comes from a woman in her twenties or thirties with acute or convalescent COVID-19. Sequenced sample: peripheral blood. The CDR3 loop is CASSLGGRGDQPQHF. CDR3 sequence (DNA): TGTGCCAGCAGCCTAGGAGGCAGGGGTGATCAGCCCCAGCATTTT.